The 4 T cell receptor beta chains below were found in one sample sequenced in a study of breast tumors, draining lymph nodes, adjacent tissues. TCRdb used MiXCR to reprocess the multiplex PCR reads, holding one entry per CDR3 protein. The data hold under 150,000 distinct CDR3 sequences, with approximately 21% observed a single time. Samples came from axillary lymph nodes draining the breast cancer. The material sequenced was axillary lymph node tissue. The receptors here all came from a female donor with breast cancer. Some clones in this sample may be carry-over from other donors' samples.

There are many counts of this clonotype. The chain uses TRBV5-6 and TRBJ2-7; possible D gene TRBD2, 7 bases. The CDR3 is 15 amino acids. Germline loops: CDR1 SGHDT, CDR2 YYEEEE. Trimming stripped 0 bases from V and 0 bases from J, with 10 bases between. As DNA, the CDR3 is TGTGCCAGCAGCTTGGTAGGGGGGGACTCCTACGAGCAGTACTTC. It specifies CASSLVGGDSYEQYF. Combining the CDR3 with reference TRBV5-6 and TRBJ2-7 gives the whole variable domain DAGVTQSPTHLIKTRGQQVTLRCSPKSGHDTVSWYQQALGQGPQFIFQYYEEEERQRGNFPDRFSGHQFPNYSSELNVNALLLGDSALYLCASSLVGGDSYEQYFGPGTRLTVT.

Ten or more counts support this clonotype. Written as DNA, the CDR3 is TGTGCCAGCAGCCCGGTAGGAACTAATGAAAAACTGTTTTTT. This encodes CASSPVGTNEKLFF. The rearrangement joins TRBV5-6 to TRBJ1-4; no definite D call. Germline CDR1 is SGHDT and CDR2 is YYEEEE. With 4 bases removed from V and 1 base from J, the gap between germline ends came to 8 bases. The CDR3 contains 14 residues.

Many counts were recorded for this clonotype. The rearrangement uses TRBV5-1 and TRBJ2-1, with D possibly TRBD2 on 6 matching bases. The CDR3 length is 13 residues. Per the germline V gene, CDR1 is SGHRS and CDR2 is YFSETQ. The V gene lost 0 bases and the J gene lost 7 bases, with 8 bases spanning the gap. In nucleotides, the CDR3 is TGCGCCAGCAGCTTGGGACTAGTTAATGAGCAGTTCTTC. Amino acid sequence: CASSLGLVNEQFF.

This clonotype was detected ten times or more. The chain has TRBV6-4 and TRBJ2-3; possible D gene TRBD2, 5 bases. In germline, CDR1 is MRHNA, CDR2 SNTAGT. V was shortened by 7 bases and J by 2 bases, with 25 bases between the two germline ends. This CDR3 has 18 residues. CDR3 protein: CASIPGMGQTPNTDTQYF. The DNA for the CDR3 is TGTGCCAGCATCCCCGGGATGGGCCAAACTCCCAACACAGATACGCAGTATTTT.